The 22 T cell receptor beta chains reported below all come from one sample, sequenced in a study of Graves' ophthalmopathy and Graves' hyperthyroidism. TCR beta CDR3 amplification used RNA transcripts. In the first round, RT-PCR was carried out with HTBI primers, and a multiplex PCR formed the second round. TCRdb re-called the multiplex PCR reads with MiXCR, one entry per CDR3 protein. The profile shows 500,000 to 800,000 distinct CDR3 sequences, more than 40% of them singletons. The source material was peripheral blood. These receptors all stem from an adult man with Graves' ophthalmopathy.

Remarks on this clonotype: It may be a read error: a sequence one base away is much more abundant. V gene TRBV11-2 combines with J gene TRBJ2-2; 7 nucleotides align to TRBD1. This CDR3 comprises 17 residues. Germline CDR1 is SGHAT and CDR2 is FQNNGV. CDR3: CASSQRQGGSGTGELLF. CDR3 coding DNA: TGTGCCAGCAGCCAACGACAGGGCGGGTCGGGCACCGGGGAGCTGCTTTTT.

The chain recombines TRBV4-3 with TRBJ1-1; no reliable D call. V was trimmed by 7 bases and J by 6 bases, leaving 9 bases between them. The CDR3 length is 11 residues. Germline assignment: CDR1 LGHNA and CDR2 YSLEER. The CDR3 DNA follows: TGCGCCAGCACCTCAGGTGCTGAAGCTTTCTTT. Protein: CASTSGAEAFF.

V usage is TRBV12-3 or TRBV12-4 and J usage is TRBJ2-7; 9 positions match TRBD2. V was pared by 5 bases and J by 5 bases, with 10 bases of the junction left unmatched. This CDR3 has 15 amino acids. CDR3 sequence: CASSILAGATHEQYF. Here the CDR3 DNA reads TGTGCCAGCAGTATTTTAGCGGGAGCAACCCACGAGCAGTACTTC.

The J gene is TRBJ2-7, the V gene TRBV10-3; no clear D gene. This CDR3 spans 13 amino acids. V lost 3 bases and J lost 7, with 13 bases in between. Germline assignment: CDR1 ENHRY and CDR2 SYGVKD. The CDR3 spells CAISETEPGEQYF. The CDR3 region has the DNA TGTGCCATCAGTGAAACGGAGCCTGGTGAGCAGTACTTC.

The chain is built from TRBV29-1 and TRBJ1-2; D is possibly TRBD1 (5 bases). The ends were cut back, 4 bases at V and 5 bases at J, with 11 bases in the middle. Germline V lookup: CDR1 SQVTM, CDR2 ANQGSEA. This CDR3 is 12 amino acids long. CDR3 sequence: CSVVGKGYGYTF. CDR3 nucleotide sequence: TGCAGCGTTGTTGGGAAGGGGTATGGCTACACCTTC.

This clonotype turned up a few times. The V call is TRBV20-1, the J call TRBJ2-5; TRBD2 matches 8 bases. Germline CDR1 is DFQATT and CDR2 is SNEGSKA (reference sequence). This CDR3 contains 13 residues. With V trimmed by 3 bases and J by 9 bases, 9 bases remained unmatched. The DNA of the CDR3 is TGCAGTGCTAGGCCCGGGAGGGCCGGGCCCCAGTACTTC. The encoded protein is CSARPGRAGPQYF.

In this sample, this clonotype turned up many times. The rearrangement links TRBV7-9 to TRBJ1-2; D gene uncertain. V gave up 4 bases and J gave up 4 bases, with 13 bases separating them. The CDR3 extends over 14 amino acids. Germline assignment: CDR1 SEHNR and CDR2 FQNEAQ (reference sequence). The CDR3 DNA reads as TGTGCCAGCAGCTCACCTAGGCAGCCCTATGGCTACACCTTC. Protein: CASSSPRQPYGYTF. The full variable domain, completed using reference TRBV7-9 and TRBJ1-2, is DTGVSQNPRHKITKRGQNVTFRCDPISEHNRLYWYRQTLGQGPEFLTYFQNEAQLEKSRLLSDRFSAERPKGSFSTLEIQRTEQGDSAMYLCASSSPRQPYGYTFGSGTRLTVV.

This clonotype was seen repeatedly, ten times or more. This chain links TRBV30 with TRBJ2-5; D not resolved. The germline V gene has CDR1 GTSNPN and CDR2 SVGIG (reference sequence). The CDR3 sequence is 11 residues long. Trimming removed 0 bases from V and 5 bases from J, with 4 bases in between. This chain's CDR3 is CAWSVLETQYF. CDR3 in DNA: TGTGCCTGGAGTGTTCTTGAGACCCAGTACTTC.

In its sample, this clonotype was seen many times. V gene TRBV11-2 combines with J gene TRBJ1-5, with a weak D call TRBD1 (5 bases). The ends were cut back, 0 bases at V and 7 bases at J, with 10 bases in the middle. The CDR3 runs 14 residues. Germline V lookup: CDR1 SGHAT, CDR2 FQNNGV. For the CDR3, the DNA is TGTGCCAGCAGCTTAGAGGGGGTTGGACAGCCCCAGCATTTT. This gives the protein CASSLEGVGQPQHF.

V usage is TRBV9 and J usage is TRBJ1-4; D unclear. This CDR3 has 14 amino acids. Germline V gene lookup returns CDR1 SGDLS and CDR2 YYNGEE. V lost 3 bases and J 8 bases, leaving 14 bases between the germline ends. CDR3 sequence reads: CASSARPEGEKLFF. Here the CDR3 DNA reads TGTGCCAGCAGCGCCAGACCCGAGGGCGAAAAACTGTTTTTT.

To note about this clonotype: No conserved phenylalanine or tryptophan ends this CDR3, so it is likely a read error. No DNA is shown, since the ends of the CDR3 on it are uncertain; the CDR3 is the one TCRdb lists. This chain uses TRBV10-3 with TRBJ2-7; the D call in the table, TRBD1, was not verified against the DNA. The length of the CDR3 is 9 amino acids, counting both ends. Germline values: CDR1 ENHRY, CDR2 SYGVKD. The CDR3 sequence: CAVQGGTTR.

Points on this clonotype: This may arise from a read error, as a much more abundant clone is one base away. V and J are TRBV7-9 and TRBJ1-1; D gene ambiguous. This CDR3 has 15 residues. Germline CDR1 reads SEHNR; CDR2 reads FQNEAQ (reference sequence). The DNA for the CDR3 is TGTGCCGGCAGTCTGGCGTTTGGAGGACTCACTGAAGCTTTCTTT. Translated: CAGSLAFGGLTEAFF.

This clonotype was observed at least ten times. The chain uses TRBV7-9 and TRBJ1-6, with TRBD1 matching 7 bases. The CDR3 covers 14 residues. With 7 bases clipped from V and 10 bases from J, the junction kept 10 bases outside the gene matches. Per the germline V gene, CDR1 is SEHNR and CDR2 is FQNEAQ (reference sequence). In DNA form, the CDR3 reads TGTGCCAGCACCTCTGACAGGGAGGGATCACCCCTCCACTTT. The encoded protein is CASTSDREGSPLHF.

The table lists this clonotype with a few counts. V is TRBV4-2 and J is TRBJ1-2, with TRBD1 matching 9 bases. V lost 5 bases and J lost 6; bases outside the gene matches: 7. Germline V gene sequence: CDR1 LGHNA, CDR2 YNFKEQ. The CDR3 extends over 14 amino acids. This chain's CDR3 is CASSRPGTGNGYTF. For the CDR3, the DNA is TGTGCCAGCAGCAGACCCGGGACAGGGAATGGCTACACCTTC.

This clonotype has a count of ten or more. The rearrangement uses TRBV24-1 and TRBJ1-5, with unresolved D. Per germline, CDR1 KGHDR and CDR2 SFDVKD. V was pared by 3 bases and J by 0 bases, with 5 bases between. The CDR3 has 14 amino acids. CDR3 amino acids: CATSDRTSNQPQHF. DNA of the CDR3: TGTGCCACCAGTGATAGGACTAGCAATCAGCCCCAGCATTTT.

This clonotype was picked up many times. V usage is TRBV2 and J usage is TRBJ2-2; D ambiguous. The V end was cut by 0 bases, the J end by 2 bases, with 13 bases between. Germline V gene sequence: CDR1 SNHLY, CDR2 FYNNEI. The CDR3 covers 17 residues. The CDR3 DNA is TGTGCCAGCAGTGAAGCGCTTCGGTACACCAACACCGGGGAGCTGTTTTTT. It codes for CASSEALRYTNTGELFF.

The chain carries TRBV6-5 and TRBJ2-2, with TRBD2 matching over 7 bases. After removal of 7 bases from V and 6 bases from J, the junction contained 11 bases not matched to a gene. The CDR3 runs 15 residues. Germline values: CDR1 MNHEY, CDR2 SVGAGI. In DNA, the CDR3 is TGTGCCAGCACCACGAACAGCGGGAAGGCCGGGGAGCTGTTTTTT. Translated, it gives CASTTNSGKAGELFF.

This clonotype was counted many times. V and J are TRBV6-6 and TRBJ2-5, with D perhaps matching TRBD2 (6 bases). The CDR3 runs 15 residues. The ends were cut back, 0 bases at V and 5 bases at J, with 13 bases in the middle. The germline V gene has CDR1 MNHNY and CDR2 SVGAGI (reference sequence). CDR3: CASSYSSGEGETQYF. The CDR3, as DNA: TGTGCCAGCAGTTACTCTTCGGGAGAAGGGGAGACCCAGTACTTC.

The table lists this clonotype with a few counts. The junction shows a germline mismatch at one end, possibly a read error. V is TRBV4-1 and J is TRBJ1-4; 8 bases are shared with TRBD1. This CDR3 region has 14 residues. Germline V lookup: CDR1 MGHRA, CDR2 YSYEKL. DNA of the CDR3: TGTGCCAGCAACCCCGGACAGGGTATTGAAAAACTGTTTTTT. Protein product: CASNPGQGIEKLFF.

This clonotype has a count of ten or more. The CDR3 nucleotides read TGTGCCAGCAGCGGGGGAGGTGAGACCCAGTACTTC. Translated, it gives CASSGGGETQYF. The rearrangement uses TRBV2 and TRBJ2-5, with D perhaps TRBD2 (6 bases). CDR1 and CDR2 from the germline V gene are SNHLY and FYNNEI. The V and J ends lost 6 bases and 5 bases respectively, with 10 bases between them. This CDR3 contains 12 residues.

The rearrangement links TRBV29-1 to TRBJ2-7; the match to TRBD2 covers 9 bases. The CDR3 loop spans 13 amino acids. Germline V gene sequence: CDR1 SQVTM, CDR2 ANQGSEA. With V trimmed by 6 bases and J by 5 bases, 8 bases remained unmatched. The CDR3 loop reads CSVRGSGSHEQYF. CDR3 DNA: TGCAGCGTCCGAGGTAGCGGGAGCCACGAGCAGTACTTC.

The sample holds many counts of this clonotype. V is TRBV12-3 or TRBV12-4 and J is TRBJ2-5, with 7 nucleotides matching TRBD1. The V gene end was trimmed by 3 bases and the J gene end by 5 bases; junction bases not matched to a gene: 12. The CDR3 totals 16 residues. DNA for the CDR3: TGTGCCAGCAGTTTCCTTCCTACAGGGGCCCACGAGACCCAGTACTTC. The encoded protein is CASSFLPTGAHETQYF.